One and the same sample provided the 14 T cell receptor beta chains below, sequenced in a study of memory CD4+ T cells and cytomegalovirus serostatus. Sequencing was performed with immunoSEQ multiplex PCR; in TCRdb, only in-frame clones are kept and a portion is missing. This sample carries roughly 53,000 clones, around three quarters of them seen once, and the ten largest clones take roughly 1.7%. The sort gate was single viable CD3+CD4+CD8-CD45RO+ cells for memory CD4+ T cells. Sequenced input: memory CD4+ T cells from blood. These receptors originate from an adult in good health and CMV-seronegative.

The chain joins TRBV19 to TRBJ2-7, with 8 positions matching TRBD1. Trimming removed 5 bases from V and 2 bases from J; junction bases left unmatched: 8. The CDR3 has 15 residues. Germline CDR1 and CDR2: LNHDA and SQIVND (reference sequence). The CDR3 coding sequence is TGTGCCAGTAGTTCCCGACAGGGGAAGGCCTACGAGCAGTACTTC. Encoded protein: CASSSRQGKAYEQYF. The whole variable domain, filled in from reference TRBV19 and TRBJ2-7, reads DGGITQSPKYLFRKEGQNVTLSCEQNLNHDAMYWYRQDPGQGLRLIYYSQIVNDFQKGDIAEGYSVSREKKESFPLTVTSAQKNPTAFYLCASSSRQGKAYEQYFGPGTRLTVT.

As regards this clone: One junction end does not reproduce the germline sequence, and a read error may be involved. The V gene is TRBV7-3, the J gene TRBJ2-3, with 8 bases lining up with TRBD2. Germline-derived CDR1 and CDR2 are SGHTA and FQGTGA. CDR3 length: 14 amino acids. CDR3 DNA sequence: TGTGCCTGCAGCCTGGGACTAGTCACAGATACGCAGTATTTT. Amino acids: CACSLGLVTDTQYF. Together with reference TRBV7-3 and TRBJ2-3, the CDR3 gives the full variable domain: GAGVSQTPSNKVTEKGKYVELRCDPISGHTALYWYRQSLGQGPEFLIYFQGTGAADDSGLPNDRFFAVRPEGSVSTLKIQRTERGDSAVYLCACSLGLVTDTQYFGPGTRLTVL.

As DNA, the CDR3 is TGCAGCGTTGAAGATCCCATTGCCTCCTACAATGAGCAGTTCTTC. It specifies CSVEDPIASYNEQFF. The chain has TRBV29-1 and TRBJ2-1; no firm D call. The V gene's germline CDR1 is SQVTM and CDR2 ANQGSEA. The CDR3 totals 15 residues. V was shortened by 0 bases and J by 0 bases, with 9 bases between the two germline ends.

The chain combines TRBV19 with TRBJ2-7, with a weak D call TRBD1 (6 bases). This CDR3 contains 15 residues. CDR1 and CDR2 from the germline V gene are LNHDA and SQIVND (reference sequence). Trimming removed 1 base from V and 3 bases from J, with 13 bases in between. CDR3 nucleotide sequence: TGTGCCAGTAGTATAGCGTCGGGACACCTCTACGAGCAGTACTTC. It is translated as CASSIASGHLYEQYF. Combining the CDR3 with reference TRBV19 and TRBJ2-7 gives the whole variable domain DGGITQSPKYLFRKEGQNVTLSCEQNLNHDAMYWYRQDPGQGLRLIYYSQIVNDFQKGDIAEGYSVSREKKESFPLTVTSAQKNPTAFYLCASSIASGHLYEQYFGPGTRLTVT.

The CDR3 spells CASRQGWGSQETQYF. CDR3 bases: TGTGCCAGCAGACAGGGTTGGGGGTCCCAAGAGACCCAGTACTTC. The chain links TRBV7-9 to TRBJ2-5, with a tentative D call TRBD1 (6 bases). The CDR3 has 15 amino acids. The germline V and J ends were trimmed by 6 bases and 1 base, with 15 bases remaining between them. CDR1 is SEHNR, CDR2 FQNEAQ, per germline (reference sequence).

The sample holds a few counts of this clone. This chain uses TRBV5-5 with TRBJ2-5, with 10 positions matching TRBD1. Germline lookup yields CDR1 SGHKS and CDR2 YYEKEE (reference sequence). V was clipped by 3 bases and J by 4 bases; unmatched bases: 12. The CDR3 length is 17 residues. This CDR3 reads CASSSRPGQGFVETQYF. The CDR3 nucleotides read TGTGCCAGCAGCTCCCGTCCGGGACAGGGGTTCGTAGAGACCCAGTACTTC.

This clone was found once. This chain connects TRBV6-1 to TRBJ1-1; 8 bases are shared with TRBD1. The CDR3 is 12 amino acids. CDR1 and CDR2 from the germline V gene are MNHNS and SASEGT. The V gene end was trimmed by 3 bases and the J gene end by 11 bases; junction bases not matched to a gene: 5. CDR3 sequence: CASSEANRGAFF. The CDR3 DNA sequence: TGTGCCAGCAGTGAGGCGAACAGGGGGGCTTTCTTT.

This clone showed up just once. V and J are TRBV11-3 and TRBJ2-4; 7 bases agree with TRBD2. Per the germline V gene, CDR1 is SGHNT and CDR2 is YENEEA. The CDR3 has 13 amino acids. Trimming took 5 bases from V and 15 from J; bases not matched to a gene: 13. Here the CDR3 DNA reads TGTGCCAGCAGCCTTAGGGAGGGGCGGACTATGTACTTC. As protein: CASSLREGRTMYF.

In its sample, this clone is medium-sized. The V call is TRBV7-2, the J call TRBJ2-4, with 7 bases that match TRBD2. The CDR3 covers 13 residues. V gave up 5 bases and J gave up 15 bases; unmatched junction bases: 13. From germline, CDR1 is SGHTA and CDR2 FQGNSA. Here the CDR3 reads CASSLREGRTMYF. In nucleotides, the CDR3 is TGTGCCAGCAGCCTTAGGGAGGGGCGGACTATGTACTTC.

J is TRBJ2-7 and V is TRBV6-5; 10 bases are shared with TRBD2. CDR3 length: 15 amino acids. V was clipped by 6 bases and J by 3 bases; unmatched bases: 8. The germline gives CDR1 MNHEY, CDR2 SVGAGI. CDR3 residues: CASSPQRGGRYEQYF. As DNA, the CDR3 is TGTGCCAGCAGCCCTCAGCGGGGGGGCCGCTACGAGCAGTACTTC.

The chain carries TRBV7-2 and TRBJ1-2, with TRBD1 as a possible D gene (5 bases). The CDR3 extends over 16 amino acids. Looked up from germline, CDR1 is SGHTA and CDR2 is FQGNSA. V gave up 1 base and J gave up 1 base, with 13 bases separating them. The CDR3 DNA reads as TGTGCCAGCAGCTTAGGACGGCAGGGTCATAACTATGGCTACACCTTC. Translation: CASSLGRQGHNYGYTF. The full variable domain, its missing parts supplied by reference TRBV7-2 and TRBJ1-2, is GAGVSQSPSNKVTEKGKDVELRCDPISGHTALYWYRQSLGQGLEFLIYFQGNSAPDKSGLPSDRFSAERTGGSVSTLTIQRTQQEDSAVYLCASSLGRQGHNYGYTFGSGTRLTVV.

The rearrangement uses TRBV4-1 and TRBJ1-3; D is uncertain. The V gene lost 1 base and the J gene lost 4 bases, with 11 bases spanning the gap. The V gene's germline CDR1 is MGHRA and CDR2 YSYEKL. The CDR3 length is 15 residues. Here the CDR3 DNA reads TGCGCCAGCAGCCAAGTCGGGCTAGGGGGAAACACCATATATTTT. Translating it yields CASSQVGLGGNTIYF.

V and J are TRBV5-8 and TRBJ1-3, with D hard to call. Trimming removed 0 bases from V and 7 bases from J, with 5 bases in between. There are 12 residues in the CDR3. Germline V gives CDR1 SGHTS, CDR2 YDEGEE. The CDR3 spells CASSLVPNTIYF. CDR3 DNA sequence: TGTGCCAGCAGCTTGGTCCCGAACACCATATATTTT.

This clone was detected once. The rearrangement joins TRBV11-1 to TRBJ2-3, with no clear D. This CDR3 spans 12 amino acids. V lost 5 bases to trimming and J lost 5 bases, with 8 bases between them. Germline CDR1 is SGHAT and CDR2 is FQDESV (reference sequence). This CDR3 is CASSHIRDTQYF. The CDR3 DNA follows: TGTGCCAGCAGCCATATCAGAGATACGCAGTATTTT.